The 27 T cell receptor beta chains given below trace back to one sample, sequenced in a study of blood T cell repertoires in COVID-19. Profiled with immunoSEQ multiplex PCR; TCRdb holds only in-frame clones, not every one. The data hold 60,000 to 90,000 clones, with 75% to 85% observed a single time. Sequencing was performed on peripheral blood. The receptors stem from a woman aged 50 to 60 with acute or convalescent COVID-19.

This clone was detected once. J is TRBJ2-2 and V is TRBV5-4; 8 positions agree with TRBD2. From germline, CDR1 is SGHNT and CDR2 YYREEE (reference sequence). The CDR3 runs 15 residues. V shed 4 bases and J 5 bases; nucleotides not matched to a gene: 7. CDR3 nucleotide sequence: TGTGCCAGCAGCCCCGGGACTAGGGTGACCGGGGAGCTGTTTTTT. Protein: CASSPGTRVTGELFF.

The V call is TRBV2, the J call TRBJ1-2, with unresolved D. The CDR3 has 18 amino acids. Looked up from germline, CDR1 is SNHLY and CDR2 is FYNNEI. V was pared by 4 bases and J by 0 bases, with 21 bases between. The CDR3 loop reads CASSGPAGFGSPNYGYTF. The CDR3 DNA reads TGTGCCAGCAGTGGTCCAGCCGGATTCGGGAGTCCTAACTATGGCTACACCTTC. Full variable domain (outside the CDR3, taken from reference TRBV2 and TRBJ1-2): EPEVTQTPSHQVTQMGQEVILRCVPISNHLYFYWYRQILGQKVEFLVSFYNNEISEKSEIFDDQFSVERPDGSNFTLKIRSTKLEDSAMYFCASSGPAGFGSPNYGYTFGSGTRLTVV.

The CDR3 reads CASSLQRPNSPLHF. The CDR3 DNA sequence: TGTGCCAGCAGCCTACAGCGGCCGAATTCACCCCTCCACTTT. This chain links TRBV27 with TRBJ1-6, with D uncertain. The V end lost 6 bases, the J end lost 7 bases, and 13 bases lay between the germline ends. The germline gives CDR1 MNHEY, CDR2 SMNVEV (reference sequence). The CDR3 extends over 14 amino acids.

This clone was observed once. Mismatch with germline at one junction end may stem from a read error. V gene TRBV7-7 combines with J gene TRBJ1-6; D is possibly TRBD1 (6 bases). Germline values: CDR1 SSHAT, CDR2 FNYEAQ (reference sequence). CDR3 length: 20 amino acids. Here the CDR3 reads CASSLDPGVRGGVGYSPLHF. For the CDR3, the DNA is TGTGCTAGCAGCTTAGATCCAGGGGTTAGAGGTGGGGTGGGGTATTCACCCCTCCACTTT.

The V and J genes are TRBV5-1 and TRBJ2-1; D is perhaps TRBD1 (5 bases). In germline, CDR1 is SGHRS, CDR2 YFSETQ. V was clipped by 0 bases and J by 2 bases, with 9 bases between them. This CDR3 comprises 15 residues. The CDR3 sequence is CASSLEGVAYNEQFF. The CDR3 DNA reads as TGCGCCAGCAGCTTGGAAGGGGTGGCCTACAATGAGCAGTTCTTC.

The chain links TRBV19 to TRBJ2-1; D uncertain. Germline assignment: CDR1 LNHDA and CDR2 SQIVND (reference sequence). The CDR3 has 15 amino acids. The V end was cut by 1 base, the J end by 0 bases, with 7 bases between. The CDR3 sequence: CASSIGPSSYNEQFF. DNA of the CDR3: TGTGCCAGTAGTATAGGTCCGAGCTCCTACAATGAGCAGTTCTTC.

In nucleotides, the CDR3 is TGTGCCATCAGTGATCCCGAGACTCCCGGGGCCAACGTCCTGACTTTC. This encodes CAISDPETPGANVLTF. This chain connects TRBV10-3 to TRBJ2-6, with D unresolved. V lost 3 bases, J lost 4 bases, and 13 bases lay in between. The CDR3 is made up of 16 amino acids. Germline V gives CDR1 ENHRY, CDR2 SYGVKD.

The chain combines TRBV7-6 with TRBJ1-2; TRBD1 matches at 9 bases. This CDR3 is 15 amino acids long. CDR1 SGHVS and CDR2 FNYEAQ come from the germline V gene. J lost 3 bases, V lost 5 bases, and 7 bases had no gene match. CDR3 loop: CASSTTTGGDYGYTF. For the CDR3, the DNA is TGTGCCAGCAGCACGACGACAGGGGGGGACTATGGCTACACCTTC.

This chain uses TRBV27 with TRBJ2-4; D might be TRBD2 (6 bases). V lost 8 bases to trimming and J lost 3 bases, with 8 bases between them. Germline lookup yields CDR1 MNHEY and CDR2 SMNVEV (reference sequence). There are 12 residues in the CDR3. Here the CDR3 reads CASGTYKNIQYF. The CDR3 coding sequence is TGTGCCAGCGGGACTTACAAAAACATTCAGTACTTC.

The chain carries TRBV7-8 and TRBJ2-3, with a tentative D call TRBD2 (5 bases). The germline CDR1 and CDR2 sequences are SGHVS and FQNEAQ. Trimming took off 7 bases at V and 3 bases at J, with 11 bases between the two ends. The CDR3 contains 13 residues. This chain's CDR3 is CASISGPTDTQYF. The CDR3 region has the DNA TGTGCCAGCATCAGCGGCCCTACAGATACGCAGTATTTT.

The gene calls are TRBV7-9 and TRBJ1-3, with D uncertain. Trimming shortened V by 4 bases and J by 0 bases, and 7 bases separated the two germline ends. The CDR3 covers 14 residues. Germline CDR1 reads SEHNR; CDR2 reads FQNEAQ (reference sequence). CDR3 DNA sequence: TGTGCCAGCAGCTCGTCGAGCTCTGGAAACACCATATATTTT. This encodes CASSSSSSGNTIYF.

J is TRBJ1-2 and V is TRBV4-1; 7 bases align to TRBD1. The V gene end was trimmed by 1 base and the J gene end by 1 base; junction bases not matched to a gene: 6. This CDR3 is 16 amino acids long. The germline V gene encodes CDR1 MGHRA and CDR2 YSYEKL. CDR3: CASSQAWTGINYGYTF. CDR3 DNA sequence: TGCGCCAGCAGCCAAGCTTGGACAGGAATTAACTATGGCTACACCTTC.

The J gene is TRBJ2-5, the V gene TRBV4-3, with D possibly matching TRBD1 (6 bases). The length of the CDR3 is 15 residues. The germline V gene encodes CDR1 LGHNA and CDR2 YSLEER. Trimming removed 6 bases from V and 2 bases from J, with 16 bases in between. For the CDR3, the DNA is TGCGCCAGCAGGCCCGACAGGTTCGAACAAGAGACCCAGTACTTC. Its translation: CASRPDRFEQETQYF.

This clone has only one observation. V gene TRBV13 combines with J gene TRBJ1-3, with TRBD1 matching 10 bases. Losses at the gene ends were 11 bases for V and 0 bases for J; bases not matched to a gene: 7. The V gene's germline CDR1 is PRHDT and CDR2 FYEKMQ (reference sequence). This CDR3 has 15 residues. This CDR3 reads CARDRGESSGNTIYF. The CDR3 coding sequence is TGTGCCCGGGACAGGGGCGAGAGCTCTGGAAACACCATATATTTT.

The chain recombines TRBV10-3 with TRBJ1-2; D perhaps matches TRBD1 (5 bases). Germline CDR1 and CDR2: ENHRY and SYGVKD. CDR3 length: 14 amino acids. V was cut by 2 bases and J by 2 bases, with 9 bases left in between. The CDR3 nucleotides are TGTGCCATCAGTGAGCAGGGTGCCAACTATGGCTACACCTTC. Translated, it gives CAISEQGANYGYTF.

V gene TRBV12-3 or TRBV12-4 combines with J gene TRBJ2-2; possible D gene TRBD2, 5 bases. V lost 3 bases, J lost 8 bases, and 7 bases lay in between. The CDR3 consists of 12 residues. CDR3 residues: CASSLREGELFF. Written as DNA, the CDR3 is TGTGCCAGCAGTTTGAGGGAGGGGGAGCTGTTTTTT.

The chain couples TRBV7-8 to TRBJ1-5; D perhaps matches TRBD1 (5 bases). CDR3 size: 15 residues. CDR1 and CDR2 from the germline V gene are SGHVS and FQNEAQ. V was shortened by 5 bases and J by 2 bases, with 13 bases between the two germline ends. The CDR3 DNA reads as TGTGCCAGCAGCCTTCAGGGCAGGGGCAATCAGCCCCAGCATTTT. It encodes CASSLQGRGNQPQHF.

This chain joins TRBV28 and TRBJ2-6; possibly TRBD2 for D (5 bases). The CDR3 extends over 15 amino acids. The V and J ends lost 3 bases and 3 bases respectively, with 9 bases between them. CDR1 and CDR2 from the germline V gene are MDHEN and SYDVKM. CDR3 residues: CASSFSGYGANVLTF. The CDR3 DNA reads TGTGCCAGCAGTTTTTCGGGGTATGGGGCCAACGTCCTGACTTTC.

The chain carries TRBV19 and TRBJ2-1; D perhaps matches TRBD1 (6 bases). With 6 bases removed from V and 4 bases from J, the gap between germline ends came to 19 bases. CDR3 size: 16 residues. Germline CDR1 reads LNHDA; CDR2 reads SQIVND (reference sequence). The CDR3 sequence: CASSLQGGTIYNEQFF. The CDR3 nucleotides read TGTGCCAGTAGCCTCCAAGGGGGAACGATATACAATGAGCAGTTCTTC.

The J gene is TRBJ2-5, the V gene TRBV27; 12 nucleotides align to TRBD1. Germline CDR1 reads MNHEY; CDR2 reads SMNVEV (reference sequence). This CDR3 is built from 15 residues. Unmatched junction bases numbered 7, after V lost 5 bases and J lost 6 bases. CDR3 protein: CASSPTGTGGQTQYF. Here the CDR3 DNA reads TGTGCCAGCAGTCCAACCGGGACAGGGGGCCAGACCCAGTACTTC.

The chain uses TRBV7-2 and TRBJ1-2; 9 bases agree with TRBD1. Germline V gives CDR1 SGHTA, CDR2 FQGNSA. This CDR3 contains 15 residues. After removal of 1 base from V and 4 bases from J, the junction contained 4 bases not matched to a gene. The CDR3, as DNA: TGTGCCAGCAGCTTAGTAGGACAGGGGAGCTATGGCTACACCTTC. This translates into CASSLVGQGSYGYTF.

This clone was counted a few times. The chain couples TRBV6-2 or TRBV6-3 to TRBJ1-1; the match to TRBD1 covers 8 bases. Germline CDR1 reads MNHEY; CDR2 reads SVGEGT. The CDR3 contains 19 residues. With 2 bases clipped from V and 0 bases from J, the junction kept 14 bases outside the gene matches. As DNA, the CDR3 is TGTGCCAGCAGTTACGTGCCGCGATTAAAGACAGGGGTGAACACTGAAGCTTTCTTT. Encoded protein: CASSYVPRLKTGVNTEAFF.

The gene calls are TRBV5-1 and TRBJ2-2; the D is unclear. Germline loops: CDR1 SGHRS, CDR2 YFSETQ. V was cut by 0 bases and J by 6 bases, with 12 bases left in between. The CDR3 is made up of 15 amino acids. CDR3 amino acids: CASSLGSSLPGELFF. The CDR3 DNA sequence: TGCGCCAGCAGCTTGGGTAGCAGTCTTCCCGGGGAGCTGTTTTTT.

This chain's CDR3 is CASSSQLYEQYF. The CDR3 DNA sequence: TGTGCCAGCAGCTCCCAACTCTACGAGCAGTACTTC. The chain carries TRBV7-9 and TRBJ2-7, with D uncertain. This CDR3 region has 12 residues. In germline, CDR1 is SEHNR, CDR2 FQNEAQ (reference sequence). V was pared by 4 bases and J by 3 bases, with 7 bases between.

The chain is built from TRBV7-7 and TRBJ2-1; possibly TRBD2 for D (6 bases). CDR3 size: 18 residues. Germline CDR1 SSHAT, CDR2 FNYEAQ (reference sequence). The V gene lost 4 bases and the J gene lost 10 bases, with 29 bases spanning the gap. The CDR3 sequence is CASSSDHTGTVSPREQFF. The CDR3 DNA sequence: TGTGCCAGCAGCTCAGATCACACGGGGACTGTGAGCCCCCGGGAGCAGTTCTTC.

The rearrangement uses TRBV2 and TRBJ1-2; TRBD1 agrees at 7 bases. This CDR3 comprises 14 residues. Germline V lookup: CDR1 SNHLY, CDR2 FYNNEI. V lost 6 bases to trimming and J lost 4 bases; unmatched junction nucleotides: 8. CDR3 sequence: CASRNRGDSYGYTF. CDR3 nucleotides: TGTGCCAGCAGGAATAGGGGGGACAGCTATGGCTACACCTTC. The whole variable domain, filled in from reference TRBV2 and TRBJ1-2, reads EPEVTQTPSHQVTQMGQEVILRCVPISNHLYFYWYRQILGQKVEFLVSFYNNEISEKSEIFDDQFSVERPDGSNFTLKIRSTKLEDSAMYFCASRNRGDSYGYTFGSGTRLTVV.

The V and J genes are TRBV30 and TRBJ2-3; a weak D match, TRBD2 (5 bases). This CDR3 comprises 13 residues. The V end lost 5 bases, the J end lost 5 bases, and 14 bases lay between the germline ends. Germline CDR1 and CDR2: GTSNPN and SVGIG (reference sequence). The CDR3 sequence is CAWALVGVDTQYF. CDR3 in DNA: TGTGCCTGGGCTCTCGTCGGGGTAGATACGCAGTATTTT.